The sequence of this T cell receptor beta chain was determined in a study of OX40 agonist ivuxolimab in advanced cancers. Whole-study results and caveats: The antigen specificity of the peripheral T cells (those that were expanded) was not determined.

Comments on this clone: The antigen is not known.

Germline V lookup: CDR1 SQVTM, CDR2 ANQGSEA. The V gene lost 4 bases and the J gene lost 3 bases, with 6 bases spanning the gap. This CDR3 region has 11 residues. Clones were read by immunoSEQ multiplex PCR, and TCRdb kept only the in-frame ones, dropping some. The table has tens of thousands of clones, roughly 84% seen once. This chain links TRBV29-1 with TRBJ1-2, with D possibly being TRBD1 (5 bases). The source of this sequence is an adult with an advanced solid tumor such as melanoma, head and neck, liver or kidney cancer. The source was CD4+ or CD8+ T cells sorted from blood, collected in a trial of the OX40 agonist ivuxolimab. The CDR3: CSVGGYYGYTF. In DNA form, the CDR3 reads TGCAGCGTTGGGGGCTACTATGGCTACACCTTC.